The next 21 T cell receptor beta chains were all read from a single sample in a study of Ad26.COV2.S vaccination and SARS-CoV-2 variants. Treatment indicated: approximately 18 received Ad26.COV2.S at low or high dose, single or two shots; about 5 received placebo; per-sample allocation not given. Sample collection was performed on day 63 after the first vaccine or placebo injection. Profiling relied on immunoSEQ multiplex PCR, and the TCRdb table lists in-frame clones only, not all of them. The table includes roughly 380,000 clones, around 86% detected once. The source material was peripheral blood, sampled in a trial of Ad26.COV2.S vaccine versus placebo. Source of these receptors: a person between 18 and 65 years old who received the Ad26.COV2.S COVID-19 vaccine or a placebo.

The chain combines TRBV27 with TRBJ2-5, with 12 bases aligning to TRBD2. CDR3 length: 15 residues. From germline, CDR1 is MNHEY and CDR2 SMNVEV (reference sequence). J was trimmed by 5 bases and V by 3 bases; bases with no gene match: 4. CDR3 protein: CASSLASGGAETQYF. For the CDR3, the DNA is TGTGCCAGCAGTTTGGCTAGCGGGGGGGCCGAGACCCAGTACTTC.

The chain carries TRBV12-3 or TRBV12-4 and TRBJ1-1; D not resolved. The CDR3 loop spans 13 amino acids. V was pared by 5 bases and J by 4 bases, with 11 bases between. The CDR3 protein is CASSVAGGTEAFF. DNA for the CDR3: TGTGCCAGCAGTGTGGCGGGAGGCACTGAAGCTTTCTTT.

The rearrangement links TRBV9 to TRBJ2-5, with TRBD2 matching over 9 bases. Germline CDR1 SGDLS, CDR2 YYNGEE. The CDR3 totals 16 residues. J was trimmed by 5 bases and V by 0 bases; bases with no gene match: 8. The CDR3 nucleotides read TGTGCCAGCAGCGTAGGCGGGGGGGCGACCAAGGAGACCCAGTACTTC. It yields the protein CASSVGGGATKETQYF.

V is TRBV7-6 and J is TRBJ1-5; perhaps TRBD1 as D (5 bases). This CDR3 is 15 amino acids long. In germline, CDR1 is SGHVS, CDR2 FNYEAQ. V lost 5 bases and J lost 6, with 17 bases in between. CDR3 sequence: CASSPRGVDIQPQHF. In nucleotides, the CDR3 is TGTGCCAGCAGCCCCCGAGGGGTGGACATTCAGCCCCAGCATTTT.

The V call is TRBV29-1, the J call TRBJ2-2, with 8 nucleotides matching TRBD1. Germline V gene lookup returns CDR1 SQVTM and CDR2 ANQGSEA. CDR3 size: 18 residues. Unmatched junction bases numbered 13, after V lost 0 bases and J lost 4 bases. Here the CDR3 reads CSVEDRGRGQEGTGELFF. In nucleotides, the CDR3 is TGCAGCGTTGAAGATCGAGGCAGGGGGCAGGAGGGCACCGGGGAGCTGTTTTTT.

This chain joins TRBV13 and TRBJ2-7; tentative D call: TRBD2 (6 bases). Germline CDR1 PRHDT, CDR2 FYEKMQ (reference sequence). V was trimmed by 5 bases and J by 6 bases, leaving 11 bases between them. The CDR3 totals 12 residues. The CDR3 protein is CASSLRGSEQYF. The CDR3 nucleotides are TGTGCCAGCAGCCTCCGGGGGAGCGAGCAGTACTTC. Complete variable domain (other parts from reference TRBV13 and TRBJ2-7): AAGVIQSPRHLIKEKRETATLKCYPIPRHDTVYWYQQGPGQDPQFLISFYEKMQSDKGSIPDRFSAQQFSDYHSELNMSSLELGDSALYFCASSLRGSEQYFGPGTRLTVT.

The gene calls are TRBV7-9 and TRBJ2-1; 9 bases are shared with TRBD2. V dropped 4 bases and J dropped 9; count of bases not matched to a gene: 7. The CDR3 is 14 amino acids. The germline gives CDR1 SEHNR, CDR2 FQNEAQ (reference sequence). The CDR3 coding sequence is TGTGCCAGCAGCTGGACTGGGACTAGCAGTGAGCAGTTCTTC. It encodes CASSWTGTSSEQFF.

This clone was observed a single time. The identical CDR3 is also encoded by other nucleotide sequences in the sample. The CDR3: CASRGTAGNTIYF. The CDR3 DNA reads as TGTGCCAGCAGGGGGACAGCTGGAAACACCATATATTTT. The V and J genes are TRBV2 and TRBJ1-3; 7 nucleotides line up with TRBD1. J was trimmed by 2 bases and V by 6 bases; bases with no gene match: 1. The germline V gene has CDR1 SNHLY and CDR2 FYNNEI. The CDR3 spans 13 residues.

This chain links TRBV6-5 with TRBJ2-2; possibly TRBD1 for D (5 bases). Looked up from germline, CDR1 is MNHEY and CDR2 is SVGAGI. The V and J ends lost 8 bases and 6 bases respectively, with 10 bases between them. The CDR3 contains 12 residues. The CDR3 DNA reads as TGTGCCAGCCATCCAGGGTCCGGGGAGCTGTTTTTT. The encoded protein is CASHPGSGELFF.

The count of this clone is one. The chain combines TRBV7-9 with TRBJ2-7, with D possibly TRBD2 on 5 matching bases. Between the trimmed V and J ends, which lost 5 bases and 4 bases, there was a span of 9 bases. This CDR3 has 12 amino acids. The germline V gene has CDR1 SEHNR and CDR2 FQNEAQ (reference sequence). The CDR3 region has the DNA TGTGCCAGCAGCAGCGGACCGTACGAGCAGTACTTC. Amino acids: CASSSGPYEQYF.

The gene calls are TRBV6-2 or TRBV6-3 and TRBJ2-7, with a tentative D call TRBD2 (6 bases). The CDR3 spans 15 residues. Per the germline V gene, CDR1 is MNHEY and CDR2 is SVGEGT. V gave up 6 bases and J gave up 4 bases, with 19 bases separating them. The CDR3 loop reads CASSWDLAGQYEQYF. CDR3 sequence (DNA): TGTGCCAGCAGCTGGGACTTGGCGGGCCAATACGAGCAGTACTTC.

Here the CDR3 DNA reads TGTGCCACATACCGGGACCAGACGAGCACTGAAGCTTTCTTT. It yields the protein CATYRDQTSTEAFF. The chain is built from TRBV19 and TRBJ1-1, with D possibly TRBD1 on 5 matching bases. Germline-derived CDR1 and CDR2 are LNHDA and SQIVND (reference sequence). The CDR3 loop spans 14 amino acids. The V gene lost 10 bases and the J gene lost 4 bases, with 19 bases spanning the gap.

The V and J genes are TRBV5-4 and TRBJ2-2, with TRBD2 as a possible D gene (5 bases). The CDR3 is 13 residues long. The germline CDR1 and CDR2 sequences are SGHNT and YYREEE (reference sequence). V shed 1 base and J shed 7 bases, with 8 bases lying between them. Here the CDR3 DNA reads TGTGCCAGCAGCTTGTCCGGGGTCGGGGAGCTGTTTTTT. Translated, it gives CASSLSGVGELFF. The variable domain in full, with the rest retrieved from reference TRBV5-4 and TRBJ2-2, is ETGVTQSPTHLIKTRGQQVTLRCSSQSGHNTVSWYQQALGQGPQFIFQYYREEENGRGNFPPRFSGLQFPNYSSELNVNALELDDSALYLCASSLSGVGELFFGEGSRLTVL.

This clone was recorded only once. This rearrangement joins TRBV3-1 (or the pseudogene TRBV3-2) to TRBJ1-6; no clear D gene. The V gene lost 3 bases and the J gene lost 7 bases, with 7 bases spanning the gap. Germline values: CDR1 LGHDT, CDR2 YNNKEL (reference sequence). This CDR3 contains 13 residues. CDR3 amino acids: CASSQFLNSPLHF. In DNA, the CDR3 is TGTGCCAGCAGCCAGTTTCTCAATTCACCCCTCCACTTT.

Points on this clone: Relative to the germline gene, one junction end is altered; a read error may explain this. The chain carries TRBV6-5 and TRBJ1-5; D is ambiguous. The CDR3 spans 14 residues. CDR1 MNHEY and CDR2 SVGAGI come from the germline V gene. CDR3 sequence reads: CASSRRGYNEPQHF. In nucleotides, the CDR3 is TGTGCCAGCAGTCGACGGGGATACAATGAGCCCCAGCATTTT.

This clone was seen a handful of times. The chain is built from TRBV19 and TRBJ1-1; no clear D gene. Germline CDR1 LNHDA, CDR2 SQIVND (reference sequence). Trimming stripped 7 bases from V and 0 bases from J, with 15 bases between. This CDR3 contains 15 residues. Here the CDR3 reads CASTNIGNLNTEAFF. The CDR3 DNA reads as TGTGCCAGTACCAATATAGGGAACTTGAACACTGAAGCTTTCTTT.

CDR3 nucleotide sequence: TGTGCCAGCAGCTCTATCCGGGGGACCACCGGGGAGCTGTTTTTT. It codes for CASSSIRGTTGELFF. The chain carries TRBV7-2 and TRBJ2-2; maybe TRBD2 (6 bases). Germline loops: CDR1 SGHTA, CDR2 FQGNSA. This CDR3 has 15 residues. The V end was cut by 4 bases, the J end by 4 bases, with 13 bases between.

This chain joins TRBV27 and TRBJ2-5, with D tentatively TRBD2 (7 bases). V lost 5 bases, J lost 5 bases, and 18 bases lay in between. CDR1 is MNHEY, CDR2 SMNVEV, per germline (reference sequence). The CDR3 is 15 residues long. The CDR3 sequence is CASSALPQGGETQYF. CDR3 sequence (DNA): TGTGCCAGCAGTGCCCTGCCACAGGGAGGGGAGACCCAGTACTTC.

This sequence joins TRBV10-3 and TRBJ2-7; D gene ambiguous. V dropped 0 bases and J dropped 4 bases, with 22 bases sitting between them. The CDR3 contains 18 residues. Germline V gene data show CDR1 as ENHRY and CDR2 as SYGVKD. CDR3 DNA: TGTGCCATCAGTGAGTCGACGGTTCCCACGACGAGCCCATACGAGCAGTACTTC. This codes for CAISESTVPTTSPYEQYF.

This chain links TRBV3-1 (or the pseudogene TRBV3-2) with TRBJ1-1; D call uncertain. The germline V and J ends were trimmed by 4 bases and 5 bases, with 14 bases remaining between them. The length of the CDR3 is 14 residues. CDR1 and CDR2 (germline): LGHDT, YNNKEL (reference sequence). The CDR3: CASSPYGVATEAFF. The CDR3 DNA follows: TGTGCCAGCAGCCCCTATGGGGTTGCGACTGAAGCTTTCTTT.

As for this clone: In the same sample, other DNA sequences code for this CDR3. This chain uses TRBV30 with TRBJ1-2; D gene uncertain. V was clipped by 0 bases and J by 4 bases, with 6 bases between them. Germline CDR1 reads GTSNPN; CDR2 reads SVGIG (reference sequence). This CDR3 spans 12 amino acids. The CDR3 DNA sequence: TGTGCCTGGAGTGTAGGGCCCTATGGCTACACCTTC. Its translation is CAWSVGPYGYTF.